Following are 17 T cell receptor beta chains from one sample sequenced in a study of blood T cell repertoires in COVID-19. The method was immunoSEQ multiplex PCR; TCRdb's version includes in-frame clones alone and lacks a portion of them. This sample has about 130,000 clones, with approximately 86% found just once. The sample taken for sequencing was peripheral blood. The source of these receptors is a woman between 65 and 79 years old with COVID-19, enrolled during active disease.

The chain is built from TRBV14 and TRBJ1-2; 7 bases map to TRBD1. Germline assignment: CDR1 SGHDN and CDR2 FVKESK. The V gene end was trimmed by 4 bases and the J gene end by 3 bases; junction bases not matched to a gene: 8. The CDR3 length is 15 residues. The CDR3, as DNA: TGTGCCAGCAGCCGCCGAGGGACAGAAGACTATGGCTACACCTTC. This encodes CASSRRGTEDYGYTF.

The chain's CDR3 is CASSQRGGNTGELFF. CDR3 bases: TGTGCCAGCAGCCAGCGGGGAGGCAACACCGGGGAGCTGTTTTTT. The chain has TRBV4-2 and TRBJ2-2, with D maybe TRBD2 (6 bases). Germline V gives CDR1 LGHNA, CDR2 YNFKEQ. The CDR3 contains 15 residues. Trimming cost V 3 bases and J 2 bases, with 10 bases left between them.

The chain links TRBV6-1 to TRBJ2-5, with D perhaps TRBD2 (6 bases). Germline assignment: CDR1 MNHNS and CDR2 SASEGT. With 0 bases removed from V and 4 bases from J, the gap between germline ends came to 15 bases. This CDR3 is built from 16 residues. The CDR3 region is CASSEASGGRRETQYF. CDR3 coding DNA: TGTGCCAGCAGTGAAGCGTCTGGGGGGAGGAGAGAGACCCAGTACTTC.

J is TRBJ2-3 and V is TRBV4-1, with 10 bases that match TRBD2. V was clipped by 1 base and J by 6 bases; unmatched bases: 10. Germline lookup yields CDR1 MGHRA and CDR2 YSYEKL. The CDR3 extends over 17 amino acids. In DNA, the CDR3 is TGCGCCAGCAGCCAAGTTTCCAGCGGGGGGGCCTGGGATACGCAGTATTTT. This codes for CASSQVSSGGAWDTQYF.

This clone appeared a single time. CDR3 DNA: TGTGCCACCAGCAGGACAGCGAGACAAGAGACCCAGTACTTC. This gives the protein CATSRTARQETQYF. The rearrangement uses TRBV15 and TRBJ2-5, with D possibly being TRBD1 (5 bases). CDR3 length: 14 residues. Trimming stripped 3 bases from V and 2 bases from J, with 10 bases between. Germline lookup yields CDR1 LNHNV and CDR2 YYDKDF (reference sequence).

The CDR3 here is CASSKGGTGDYEQFF. CDR3 nucleotides: TGCGCCAGCAGCAAGGGAGGGACAGGGGACTATGAGCAGTTCTTC. The chain carries TRBV5-1 and TRBJ2-1, with 10 nucleotides matching TRBD1. V shed 4 bases and J 8 bases; nucleotides not matched to a gene: 9. Looked up from germline, CDR1 is SGHRS and CDR2 is YFSETQ. CDR3 length: 15 amino acids.

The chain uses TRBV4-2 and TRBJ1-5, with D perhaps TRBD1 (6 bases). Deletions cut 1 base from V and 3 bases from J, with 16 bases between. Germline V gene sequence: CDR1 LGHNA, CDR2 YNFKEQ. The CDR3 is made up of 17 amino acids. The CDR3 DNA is TGTGCCAGCAGCCAAGTTGTTCGGGGGGCGGCCAATCAGCCCCAGCATTTT. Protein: CASSQVVRGAANQPQHF.

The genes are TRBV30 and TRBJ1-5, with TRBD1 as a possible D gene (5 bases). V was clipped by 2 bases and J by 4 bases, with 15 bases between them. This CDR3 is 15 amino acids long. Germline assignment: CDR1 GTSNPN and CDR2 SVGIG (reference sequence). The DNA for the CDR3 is TGTGCCTGGAGTCCCGCCGGGACTAAAAATCAGCCCCAGCATTTT. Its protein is CAWSPAGTKNQPQHF.

The CDR3 DNA is TGTGCCAGTAGTAGGGGACAGAACAATCAGCCCCAGCATTTT. Its protein is CASSRGQNNQPQHF. This chain joins TRBV19 and TRBJ1-5, with 7 bases fitting TRBD1. The CDR3 spans 14 residues. CDR1 LNHDA and CDR2 SQIVND come from the germline V gene (reference sequence). V lost 4 bases and J lost 3; bases outside the gene matches: 3.

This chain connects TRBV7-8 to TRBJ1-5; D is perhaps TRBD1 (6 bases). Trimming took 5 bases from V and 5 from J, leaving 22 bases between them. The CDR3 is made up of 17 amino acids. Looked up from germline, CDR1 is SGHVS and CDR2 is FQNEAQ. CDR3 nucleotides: TGTGCCAGCAGCCACATCCTAGGGCAGGGGTTCGATCAGCCCCAGCATTTT. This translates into CASSHILGQGFDQPQHF.

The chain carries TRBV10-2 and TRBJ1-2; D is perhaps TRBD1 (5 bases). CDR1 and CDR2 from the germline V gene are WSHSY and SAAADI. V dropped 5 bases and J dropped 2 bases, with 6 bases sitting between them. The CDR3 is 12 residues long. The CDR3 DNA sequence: TGCGCCAGCAGTCAGGGAAACTATGGCTACACCTTC. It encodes CASSQGNYGYTF.

The CDR3 reads CASSFGAEGNEQFF. The CDR3 nucleotides are TGCGCCAGCAGCTTTGGTGCGGAGGGCAATGAGCAGTTCTTC. This chain connects TRBV5-1 to TRBJ2-1; D may be TRBD2 (6 bases). Per germline, CDR1 SGHRS and CDR2 YFSETQ. This CDR3 region has 14 residues. V was cut by 2 bases and J by 6 bases, with 12 bases left in between.

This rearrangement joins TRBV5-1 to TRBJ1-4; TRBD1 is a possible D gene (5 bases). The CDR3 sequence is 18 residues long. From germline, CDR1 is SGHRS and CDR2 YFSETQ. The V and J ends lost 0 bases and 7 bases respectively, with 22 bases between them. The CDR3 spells CASSLAADSLGRGEKLFF. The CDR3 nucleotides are TGCGCCAGCAGCTTGGCCGCCGACAGCCTAGGAAGAGGTGAAAAACTGTTTTTT.

DNA of the CDR3: TGTGCCAGTACTCCTGTATCCCCAGGGGATATGTTAAGCAATCAGCCCCAGCATTTT. Protein sequence: CASTPVSPGDMLSNQPQHF. The gene calls are TRBV19 and TRBJ1-5, with D possibly being TRBD1 (6 bases). Germline V gene lookup returns CDR1 LNHDA and CDR2 SQIVND (reference sequence). Trimming stripped 7 bases from V and 1 base from J, with 26 bases between. This CDR3 spans 19 amino acids.

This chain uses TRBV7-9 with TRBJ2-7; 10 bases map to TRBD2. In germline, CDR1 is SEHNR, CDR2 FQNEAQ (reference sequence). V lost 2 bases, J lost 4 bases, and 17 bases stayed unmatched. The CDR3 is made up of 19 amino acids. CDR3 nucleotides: TGTGCCAGCAGCTTATGGGAGGGGGGACTAGCGCAATCCTCGTACGAGCAGTACTTC. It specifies CASSLWEGGLAQSSYEQYF.

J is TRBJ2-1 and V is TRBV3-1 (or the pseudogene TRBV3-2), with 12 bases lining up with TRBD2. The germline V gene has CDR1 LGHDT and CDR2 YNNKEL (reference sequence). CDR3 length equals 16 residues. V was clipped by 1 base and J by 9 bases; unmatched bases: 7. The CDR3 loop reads CASSQAASGGVGEQFF. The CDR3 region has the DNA TGTGCCAGCAGCCAAGCCGCTAGCGGGGGGGTCGGTGAGCAGTTCTTC.

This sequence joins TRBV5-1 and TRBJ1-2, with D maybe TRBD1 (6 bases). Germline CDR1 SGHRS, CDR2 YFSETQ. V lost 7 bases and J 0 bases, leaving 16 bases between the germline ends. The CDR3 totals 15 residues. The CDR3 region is CASRTREGANYGYTF. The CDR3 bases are TGCGCCAGCCGCACGAGGGAGGGGGCTAACTATGGCTACACCTTC.